These 25 T cell receptor beta chains share one sample of origin, sequenced in a study of early stage breast cancer tumors (dated by TCRdb to about 2017). The library was built by means of the immunoSEQ multiplex PCR assay. As stored in TCRdb, this immuneACCESS dataset retains in-frame rearrangements with V and J assigned. A fraction of the clones does not appear; measured against another copy, unresolved V genes explain less than half of the discrepancy, and the remainder lacks a known reason. The sample yields about 9,400 clones; 66% were counted once. The ten largest clones represent about 6.6% of the sample. The sequenced material came from breast tumor tissue. All receptors come from a person aged 50 to 59 with breast cancer.

This clone has just a few counts. CDR3 region: CASRVNRGTYNSPLHF. CDR3 DNA sequence: TGTGCCAGCAGAGTAAACAGGGGAACCTATAATTCACCCCTCCACTTT. The chain carries TRBV6-6 and TRBJ1-6; 7 bases align to TRBD1. The J segment lost 2 bases and the V segment lost 6 bases, leaving 7 bases of the junction unmatched. The germline V gene encodes CDR1 MNHNY and CDR2 SVGAGI (reference sequence). The CDR3 has 16 residues.

This clone is labeled as medium-sized. The chain is built from TRBV13 and TRBJ2-1; no reliable D call. Germline CDR1 and CDR2: PRHDT and FYEKMQ (reference sequence). Trimming removed 0 bases from V and 1 base from J, with 10 bases in between. The CDR3 covers 16 residues. The CDR3 DNA reads as TGTGCCAGCAGCTTAGGTTCAGCAGTGTCCTACAATGAGCAGTTCTTC. The encoded protein is CASSLGSAVSYNEQFF.

The chain recombines TRBV7-9 with TRBJ2-3; D is uncertain. Per germline, CDR1 SEHNR and CDR2 FQNEAQ (reference sequence). With 1 base removed from V and 6 bases from J, the gap between germline ends came to 2 bases. The CDR3 spans 11 residues. As DNA, the CDR3 is TGTGCCAGCAGCTTAGTGGATACGCAGTATTTT. It is translated as CASSLVDTQYF. The complete variable domain, with remaining parts taken from reference TRBV7-9 and TRBJ2-3, reads DTGVSQNPRHKITKRGQNVTFRCDPISEHNRLYWYRQTLGQGPEFLTYFQNEAQLEKSRLLSDRFSAERPKGSFSTLEIQRTEQGDSAMYLCASSLVDTQYFGPGTRLTVL.

On this clone: Mismatch with germline at one junction end may stem from a read error. The chain uses TRBV18 and TRBJ1-2, with 10 bases that match TRBD1. Germline V gives CDR1 KGHSH, CDR2 LQKENI. The CDR3 consists of 16 residues. The CDR3 reads CASSPLETGGNYGYTF. CDR3 sequence (DNA): TGTGCCAGCTCCCCACTAGAGACAGGGGGCAACTATGGCTACACCTTC.

The gene calls are TRBV28 and TRBJ2-7; D remains unclear. V shed 5 bases and J shed 2 bases, with 10 bases lying between them. Germline V lookup: CDR1 MDHEN, CDR2 SYDVKM. There are 13 residues in the CDR3. Here the CDR3 reads CASSPTLTYEQYF. The CDR3 DNA sequence: TGTGCCAGCAGTCCGACACTTACCTACGAGCAGTACTTC. The variable domain in full, with the rest retrieved from reference TRBV28 and TRBJ2-7, is DVKVTQSSRYLVKRTGEKVFLECVQDMDHENMFWYRQDPGLGLRLIYFSYDVKMKEKGDIPEGYSVSREKKERFSLILESASTNQTSMYLCASSPTLTYEQYFGPGTRLTVT.

The chain couples TRBV28 to TRBJ1-1, with a tentative D call TRBD1 (6 bases). There are 15 residues in the CDR3. The V end lost 4 bases, the J end lost 0 bases, and 12 bases lay between the germline ends. Germline V gene sequence: CDR1 MDHEN, CDR2 SYDVKM. DNA of the CDR3: TGTGCCAGCAGTTCACAGGGAACTATGAACACTGAAGCTTTCTTT. Protein sequence: CASSSQGTMNTEAFF.

The chain joins TRBV18 to TRBJ2-7; no reliable D call. The CDR3 is made up of 14 amino acids. Trimming took 0 bases from V and 2 from J, leaving 8 bases between them. CDR1 KGHSH and CDR2 LQKENI come from the germline V gene. DNA for the CDR3: TGTGCCAGCTCACCACCTGCGCCGCCCTACGAGCAGTACTTC. Encoded protein: CASSPPAPPYEQYF.

V is TRBV19 and J is TRBJ2-1, with 14 bases lining up with TRBD2. The trim removed 5 bases at V and 8 bases at J, leaving 8 bases unmatched. The CDR3 totals 16 residues. Germline values: CDR1 LNHDA, CDR2 SQIVND (reference sequence). The CDR3, as DNA: TGTGCCAGTAGTGCGTCGACTAGCGGGGGGGCTGATGAGCAGTTCTTC. This codes for CASSASTSGGADEQFF.

The CDR3 DNA follows: TGTGCCAGCAGCTTAACACAGGGGGCGGACAATCAGCCCCAGCATTTT. This sequence encodes CASSLTQGADNQPQHF. This sequence joins TRBV7-8 and TRBJ1-5, with 9 bases matching TRBD1. Looked up from germline, CDR1 is SGHVS and CDR2 is FQNEAQ. J was trimmed by 3 bases and V by 2 bases; bases with no gene match: 5. There are 16 residues in the CDR3.

Only one count was recorded for this clone. V gene TRBV19 combines with J gene TRBJ2-3; D remains unclear. There are 12 residues in the CDR3. The V gene lost 5 bases and the J gene lost 6 bases, with 9 bases spanning the gap. Germline V gene lookup returns CDR1 LNHDA and CDR2 SQIVND (reference sequence). CDR3 sequence (DNA): TGTGCCAGTAGTCCTTACCGGGATACGCAGTATTTT. Translated: CASSPYRDTQYF.

This chain joins TRBV30 and TRBJ1-5; TRBD1 matches 8 bases. From germline, CDR1 is GTSNPN and CDR2 SVGIG (reference sequence). J gave up 6 bases and V 5 bases, and 6 bases lay outside the gene matches. This CDR3 comprises 13 residues. The CDR3 is CAWRTGTGQPQHF. The DNA of the CDR3 is TGTGCCTGGCGGACAGGGACTGGTCAGCCCCAGCATTTT.

The rearrangement uses TRBV6-6 and TRBJ2-3; no reliable D call. The CDR3 extends over 12 amino acids. Trimming shortened V by 4 bases and J by 7 bases, and 9 bases separated the two germline ends. Germline loops: CDR1 MNHNY, CDR2 SVGAGI (reference sequence). CDR3 in DNA: TGTGCCAGCAGTTCCGGCGAAAATACGCAGTATTTT. Protein: CASSSGENTQYF.

This chain connects TRBV28 to TRBJ2-5; 12 nucleotides line up with TRBD1. With 6 bases clipped from V and 7 bases from J, the junction kept 6 bases outside the gene matches. Germline V gives CDR1 MDHEN, CDR2 SYDVKM. This CDR3 is built from 14 residues. CDR3 region: CASRSPGQGATQYF. The CDR3 coding sequence is TGTGCCAGCAGGTCTCCGGGACAGGGGGCGACCCAGTACTTC.

The chain couples TRBV27 to TRBJ2-7, with 10 nucleotides matching TRBD1. The CDR3 is 16 amino acids. The V gene's germline CDR1 is MNHEY and CDR2 SMNVEV (reference sequence). Trimming removed 4 bases from V and 3 bases from J; junction bases left unmatched: 9. As DNA, the CDR3 is TGTGCCAGCAGTTCCCCCGGGACAGGGGCGTTCTACGAGCAGTACTTC. Protein: CASSSPGTGAFYEQYF.

The chain has TRBV5-1 and TRBJ2-1, with D possibly being TRBD1 (6 bases). With 5 bases removed from V and 7 bases from J, the gap between germline ends came to 19 bases. The CDR3 is 15 amino acids. Germline V gene sequence: CDR1 SGHRS, CDR2 YFSETQ. The CDR3: CASSGGGTGGNEQFF. CDR3 DNA sequence: TGCGCCAGCAGTGGGGGCGGAACTGGCGGGAATGAGCAGTTCTTC.

The J gene is TRBJ2-6, the V gene TRBV7-3; 8 bases are a match to TRBD1. V was clipped by 2 bases and J by 2 bases; unmatched bases: 2. Germline-derived CDR1 and CDR2 are SGHTA and FQGTGA. The CDR3 consists of 16 residues. CDR3 sequence reads: CASSLQGAAGANVLTF. The CDR3 DNA sequence: TGTGCCAGCAGCTTACAGGGGGCGGCTGGGGCCAACGTCCTGACTTTC.

V is TRBV19 and J is TRBJ2-3; 10 bases map to TRBD2. Germline V gives CDR1 LNHDA, CDR2 SQIVND (reference sequence). The CDR3 is 16 residues long. The V gene end was trimmed by 3 bases and the J gene end by 7 bases; junction bases not matched to a gene: 10. CDR3 sequence: CASSMWSSGSRNTQYF. The CDR3, as DNA: TGTGCCAGTAGTATGTGGTCTAGCGGGAGTCGTAATACGCAGTATTTT.

The CDR3 loop is CASSRSENIQYF. Here the CDR3 DNA reads TGTGCCAGTAGTCGTTCGGAAAACATTCAGTACTTC. This chain joins TRBV19 and TRBJ2-4, with unresolved D. Germline V gene lookup returns CDR1 LNHDA and CDR2 SQIVND (reference sequence). Deletions cut 5 bases from V and 5 bases from J, with 7 bases between. CDR3 size: 12 residues.

This chain uses TRBV15 with TRBJ2-2, with 7 bases matching TRBD2. V lost 2 bases and J lost 5; bases outside the gene matches: 8. Germline values: CDR1 LNHNV, CDR2 YYDKDF (reference sequence). The CDR3 contains 16 residues. The CDR3 coding sequence is TGTGCCACCAGCAGACCTCTTGGGGGGGGAACCGGGGAGCTGTTTTTT. Protein: CATSRPLGGGTGELFF.

The chain couples TRBV7-9 to TRBJ2-7; the D is unclear. V was cut by 3 bases and J by 6 bases, with 6 bases left in between. This CDR3 comprises 11 residues. Germline CDR1 and CDR2: SEHNR and FQNEAQ (reference sequence). The CDR3 here is CASSLSGEQYF. CDR3 sequence (DNA): TGTGCCAGCAGCTTGTCAGGCGAGCAGTACTTC.

For this clone: This sample also contains other DNA sequences that code for the same CDR3. The chain joins TRBV2 to TRBJ2-5; TRBD1 aligns across 8 bases. The ends lost 4 bases at V and 5 bases at J; junction bases unmatched: 6. There are 14 residues in the CDR3. The germline V gene encodes CDR1 SNHLY and CDR2 FYNNEI. The CDR3, as DNA: TGTGCCAGCAGTGGGACAGGGTCAGGCGAGACCCAGTACTTC. Amino acid sequence: CASSGTGSGETQYF.

V and J are TRBV5-1 and TRBJ1-1; TRBD1 matches at 7 bases. The V gene's germline CDR1 is SGHRS and CDR2 YFSETQ. The CDR3 length is 15 residues. The V gene end was trimmed by 4 bases and the J gene end by 1 base; junction bases not matched to a gene: 7. CDR3 DNA sequence: TGCGCCAGCAGCCCCGGGGACAGCCCGAACACTGAAGCTTTCTTT. It codes for CASSPGDSPNTEAFF.

This clone was seen only a few times. The V gene is TRBV9, the J gene TRBJ1-1; unclear D gene. The CDR3 totals 15 residues. The V gene lost 0 bases and the J gene lost 1 base, with 10 bases spanning the gap. Looked up from germline, CDR1 is SGDLS and CDR2 is YYNGEE. The CDR3 DNA is TGTGCCAGCAGCGTAGGGCGGGGAACGAACACTGAAGCTTTCTTT. It yields the protein CASSVGRGTNTEAFF.

This chain uses TRBV11-2 with TRBJ2-1, with 11 bases identical to TRBD2. The V segment lost 4 bases and the J segment 2 bases; nucleotides outside the gene matches: 10. The CDR3 totals 18 residues. The germline V gene encodes CDR1 SGHAT and CDR2 FQNNGV. The CDR3 nucleotides are TGTGCCAGCAGCTGGAGGGCTCTAGCGGGGGGCCCCTACAATGAGCAGTTCTTC. Its translation is CASSWRALAGGPYNEQFF.

The chain employs TRBV5-1 and TRBJ1-4, with D possibly TRBD1 on 5 matching bases. The V end lost 4 bases, the J end lost 8 bases, and 9 bases lay between the germline ends. The CDR3 covers 12 residues. CDR1 SGHRS and CDR2 YFSETQ come from the germline V gene. The CDR3 sequence: CASSPRGEKLFF. The DNA for the CDR3 is TGCGCCAGCAGCCCCCGGGGGGAAAAACTGTTTTTT.